One and the same sample provided the 19 T cell receptor beta chains below, sequenced in a study of T cell responses to AZD1222 COVID-19 vaccine. The table came from immunoSEQ multiplex PCR; TCRdb's copy has only in-frame clones and leaves some out. The data hold roughly 150,000 clones, with about nine tenths observed a single time. The source was peripheral blood, collected on day 0 of AZD1222 vaccination. Source of these receptors: an adult in good health.

The V gene is TRBV28, the J gene TRBJ1-2; D remains unclear. CDR3 size: 12 residues. V lost 1 base and J lost 3, with 3 bases in between. CDR1 MDHEN and CDR2 SYDVKM come from the germline V gene. The CDR3 reads CASSLLYYGYTF. The CDR3 region has the DNA TGTGCCAGCAGTTTATTATACTATGGCTACACCTTC.

In its sample, this clone was seen a few times. The chain has TRBV12-5 and TRBJ2-5; D is unclear. This CDR3 is 12 amino acids long. Germline V lookup: CDR1 LGHNT, CDR2 FRNRAP. The germline V and J ends were trimmed by 1 base and 3 bases, with 3 bases remaining between them. The CDR3 sequence is CASGLAEETQYF. The CDR3 nucleotides read TGTGCTAGTGGTTTGGCGGAAGAGACCCAGTACTTC.

As regards this clone: Other DNA sequences in this sample translate to the same CDR3. The J gene is TRBJ2-7, the V gene TRBV7-9, with D perhaps matching TRBD2 (5 bases). Germline V gives CDR1 SEHNR, CDR2 FQNEAQ (reference sequence). CDR3 length equals 13 residues. The V gene lost 0 bases and the J gene lost 3 bases, with 6 bases spanning the gap. The CDR3 loop reads CASSLALGYEQYF. Written as DNA, the CDR3 is TGTGCCAGCAGCTTAGCACTAGGCTACGAGCAGTACTTC.

V is TRBV19 and J is TRBJ2-1; D not certain. In germline, CDR1 is LNHDA, CDR2 SQIVND (reference sequence). This CDR3 region has 15 residues. V lost 5 bases to trimming and J lost 0 bases, with 11 bases between them. This chain's CDR3 is CASSSRPSSYNEQFF. CDR3 DNA sequence: TGTGCCAGTAGTTCCCGTCCCAGCTCCTACAATGAGCAGTTCTTC. Combining the CDR3 with reference TRBV19 and TRBJ2-1 gives the whole variable domain DGGITQSPKYLFRKEGQNVTLSCEQNLNHDAMYWYRQDPGQGLRLIYYSQIVNDFQKGDIAEGYSVSREKKESFPLTVTSAQKNPTAFYLCASSSRPSSYNEQFFGPGTRLTVL.

This clone has only a few counts. CDR3 sequence reads: CASSPHLGGNEQFF. The CDR3 DNA reads TGTGCCAGCAGCCCCCACCTAGGGGGCAATGAGCAGTTCTTC. The rearrangement links TRBV7-9 to TRBJ2-1, with a tentative D call TRBD1 (6 bases). Trimming removed 5 bases from V and 6 bases from J, with 14 bases in between. Germline V lookup: CDR1 SEHNR, CDR2 FQNEAQ (reference sequence). This CDR3 has 14 amino acids.

V usage is TRBV7-8 and J usage is TRBJ1-4; the D gene is possibly TRBD1 (6 bases). Deletions cut 1 base from V and 7 bases from J, with 13 bases between. The CDR3 runs 15 residues. Germline-derived CDR1 and CDR2 are SGHVS and FQNEAQ. The CDR3, as DNA: TGTGCCAGCAGCTTAGTCCGGGGGGCGGCTGAAAAACTGTTTTTT. As protein: CASSLVRGAAEKLFF.

This chain joins TRBV15 and TRBJ1-5, with 8 bases that match TRBD1. Germline V CDR1 and CDR2: LNHNV, YYDKDF (reference sequence). Trimming cost V 4 bases and J 7 bases; bases outside gene matches: 12. This CDR3 region has 16 residues. CDR3 loop: CATSTGTGGSLQPQHF. The CDR3 nucleotides read TGTGCCACCAGCACCGGGACAGGCGGCTCATTACAGCCCCAGCATTTT.

The J gene is TRBJ1-4, the V gene TRBV27, with D possibly TRBD1 on 5 matching bases. The CDR3 length is 16 residues. V was pared by 0 bases and J by 4 bases, with 12 bases between. From germline, CDR1 is MNHEY and CDR2 SMNVEV (reference sequence). The CDR3 region is CASSLSGDLLNEKLFF. The CDR3 DNA sequence: TGTGCCAGCAGTTTATCGGGGGACCTACTTAATGAAAAACTGTTTTTT. Full variable domain (remainder filled in from reference TRBV27 and TRBJ1-4): EAQVTQNPRYLITVTGKKLTVTCSQNMNHEYMSWYRQDPGLGLRQIYYSMNVEVTDKGDVPEGYKVSRKEKRNFPLILESPSPNQTSLYFCASSLSGDLLNEKLFFGSGTQLSVL.

This chain links TRBV5-1 with TRBJ2-2; TRBD1 matches at 8 bases. The V segment lost 2 bases and the J segment 4 bases; nucleotides outside the gene matches: 7. Germline lookup yields CDR1 SGHRS and CDR2 YFSETQ. The CDR3 has 16 amino acids. For the CDR3, the DNA is TGCGCCAGCAGCTTTTCAGGGGGCGATAGCACCGGGGAGCTGTTTTTT. Amino acids: CASSFSGGDSTGELFF. Full variable domain (rest looked up from reference TRBV5-1 and TRBJ2-2): KAGVTQTPRYLIKTRGQQVTLSCSPISGHRSVSWYQQTPGQGLQFLFEYFSETQRNKGNFPGRFSGRQFSNSRSEMNVSTLELGDSALYLCASSFSGGDSTGELFFGEGSRLTVL.

V and J are TRBV11-1 and TRBJ2-7, with D perhaps matching TRBD1 (6 bases). Germline-derived CDR1 and CDR2 are SGHAT and FQDESV (reference sequence). The length of the CDR3 is 14 residues. Trimming pared 5 bases from V and 0 bases from J, leaving 11 bases between. CDR3 in DNA: TGTGCCAGCAGCCCCTGGGACAACTCCTACGAGCAGTACTTC. It is translated as CASSPWDNSYEQYF.

The rearrangement links TRBV27 to TRBJ1-2, with D hard to call. CDR1 and CDR2 from the germline V gene are MNHEY and SMNVEV (reference sequence). V was shortened by 0 bases and J by 8 bases, with 10 bases between the two germline ends. This CDR3 spans 13 amino acids. The CDR3 sequence: CASSLSPGIGYTF. The CDR3 DNA sequence: TGTGCCAGCAGTTTATCTCCGGGAATCGGCTACACCTTC.

The chain employs TRBV7-9 and TRBJ2-1, with 10 bases fitting TRBD2. This CDR3 is built from 15 residues. V shed 6 bases and J 6 bases; nucleotides not matched to a gene: 8. The germline CDR1 and CDR2 sequences are SEHNR and FQNEAQ (reference sequence). CDR3 coding DNA: TGTGCCAGCAGATACCTAGCGGGAGTTTCCAATGAGCAGTTCTTC. Translating gives CASRYLAGVSNEQFF.

The chain couples TRBV21-1 to TRBJ2-7; the D call in the table, TRBD2, was not verified against the DNA. TRBV21-1 is a documented pseudogene. This CDR3 comprises 14 residues. CDR3 loop: CASSKRTPDYEQYF. The CDR3 DNA reads as TGTGCCAGCAGCAAGAGGACTCCAGACTACGAGCAGTACTTC.

The V gene is TRBV5-4, the J gene TRBJ1-2; D remains unclear. CDR1 and CDR2 (germline): SGHNT, YYREEE (reference sequence). Trimming shortened V by 2 bases and J by 8 bases, and 19 bases separated the two germline ends. This CDR3 has 15 amino acids. DNA of the CDR3: TGTGCCAGCAGCTTTTACCTCGCCCAGCAGCGGGGCTACACCTTC. Protein product: CASSFYLAQQRGYTF. The whole variable domain, filled in from reference TRBV5-4 and TRBJ1-2, reads ETGVTQSPTHLIKTRGQQVTLRCSSQSGHNTVSWYQQALGQGPQFIFQYYREEENGRGNFPPRFSGLQFPNYSSELNVNALELDDSALYLCASSFYLAQQRGYTFGSGTRLTVV.

The gene calls are TRBV9 and TRBJ1-1, with D tentatively TRBD1 (6 bases). V was trimmed by 1 base and J by 2 bases, leaving 9 bases between them. Germline V gene data show CDR1 as SGDLS and CDR2 as YYNGEE. This CDR3 is 14 amino acids long. The CDR3 nucleotides are TGTGCCAGCAGCGTAAGACAGGAAAACACTGAAGCTTTCTTT. Protein sequence: CASSVRQENTEAFF.

The rearrangement joins TRBV6-5 to TRBJ2-3; D remains ambiguous. Germline V gives CDR1 MNHEY, CDR2 SVGAGI. The germline V and J ends were trimmed by 7 bases and 4 bases, with 18 bases remaining between them. The CDR3 contains 15 residues. CDR3 in DNA: TGTGCCAGCACCCAAGGTGCGGCCTGGGCAGATACGCAGTATTTT. Translated, it gives CASTQGAAWADTQYF.

The chain couples TRBV5-8 to TRBJ1-2; D gene ambiguous. V was cut by 0 bases and J by 2 bases, with 17 bases left in between. Looked up from germline, CDR1 is SGHTS and CDR2 is YDEGEE. CDR3 size: 17 residues. This CDR3 is CASSLVRNLYVNYGYTF. In DNA form, the CDR3 reads TGTGCCAGCAGCTTGGTCCGAAACCTCTACGTAAACTATGGCTACACCTTC.

This chain links TRBV4-3 with TRBJ1-5; D not resolved. Germline loops: CDR1 LGHNA, CDR2 YSLEER. V was clipped by 0 bases and J by 6 bases, with 6 bases between them. CDR3 length equals 13 residues. The CDR3 nucleotides read TGCGCCAGCAGCCAAGATTTTGGTCAGCCCCAGCATTTT. It encodes CASSQDFGQPQHF.

The count of this clone is one. The J gene is TRBJ1-2, the V gene TRBV10-3; D ambiguous. Per the germline V gene, CDR1 is ENHRY and CDR2 is SYGVKD. The CDR3 is 11 amino acids. Trimming removed 4 bases from V and 7 bases from J, with 7 bases in between. The CDR3 sequence: CAISGPFGYTF. The CDR3 coding sequence is TGTGCCATCAGTGGGCCGTTTGGCTACACCTTC.